These T cell receptor beta chains were read from a single sample in a study of blood T cells in healthy people across ages. One entry per CDR3 protein, called by TCRdb with MiXCR from the 5' RACE reads. Here the sample spans about 760,000 distinct CDR3 sequences, approximately 25% being singletons. The same sample was also studied in work on T cells of mothers and their children.

Material for sequencing was blood. All receptors come from a boy aged 5-17 years in good health. Each CDR3 is given without its conserved first and last residue.

v_call | cdr3_length | cdr3_aa
TRBV5-1 | 15 | ASSWNLAGGPGFTQY
TRBV5-1 | 14 | ASSLGLLGSYNEQF
TRBV10-2 | 14 | ASSERLSTSTDTQY
TRBV7-9 | 13 | ASSLVRGTFYGYT
TRBV27 | 12 | ASSLALAGAEQY
TRBV5-4 | 13 | ASSLGSDSRDTQY
TRBV29-1 | 10 | SAKDSPYEQY
TRBV20-1 | 10 | SARNGIGELF
TRBV2 | 13 | ASNTGQGRTDTQY
TRBV27 | 13 | ASSKGLAGPETQY
TRBV10-3 | 15 | AIRNTGQGAINYGYT